Sequencing of this TCR beta chain was carried out in a study of T cell responses to AZD1222 COVID-19 vaccine. Study in general: Samples with a second dose at about 4 or about 12 weeks were pooled together.

CDR3 length: 14 amino acids. Trimming removed 4 bases at V and 1 base at J, with 10 bases between. CDR1 and CDR2 (germline): LGHDT, YNNKEL (reference sequence). Study results and limitations: Of the AZD1222 recipients, only 6 or 7 were seropositive at baseline. In a largely white British group with more females than males, clonal diversity was possibly underestimated.

TCRdb keeps only in-frame clones here, not all; method: immunoSEQ multiplex PCR. The sample has some 130,000 clones; more than 85% are singletons. With respect to this clone: Its antigen is undetermined.

Material: peripheral blood, obtained on day 0 of AZD1222 vaccination. The chain is built from TRBV3-1 (or the pseudogene TRBV3-2) and TRBJ1-2; D is unresolved. This receptor was taken from an adult in good health. The CDR3 DNA sequence: TGTGCCAGCAGCCCCTCACAGAGTAACTATGGCTACACCTTC. Translating gives CASSPSQSNYGYTF.